The entry below describes one T cell receptor beta chain. The table came from immunoSEQ multiplex PCR; TCRdb's copy has only in-frame clones and leaves some out. The profile shows roughly 440,000 clones, about 91% of them singletons. The sample comes from a study of blood T cell repertoires in COVID-19. CDR3 length equals 16 residues. Per germline, CDR1 MNHEY and CDR2 SVGAGI. The V gene end was trimmed by 2 bases and the J gene end by 2 bases; junction bases not matched to a gene: 2. Sequenced sample: peripheral blood. This clonotype was obtained from a woman aged 50 to 65 with COVID-19, enrolled during active disease. The V call is TRBV6-5, the J call TRBJ2-3, with 12 nucleotides matching TRBD2. The CDR3 DNA is TGTGCCAGCAGTTACGGACTAGCGGGAACCACAGATACGCAGTATTTT. Its protein product is CASSYGLAGTTDTQYF.